This T cell receptor beta chain derives from a study of persistence of HIV-infected CD4 T cells. Concerning this clone: Its specificity is unknown.

Germline V CDR1 and CDR2: GTSNPN, SVGIG (reference sequence). V was clipped by 0 bases and J by 5 bases, with 16 bases between them. CDR3 length equals 15 residues. This was the immunoSEQ version 4 assay in survey mode. Assay used: immunoSEQ multiplex PCR; TCRdb lists only in-frame clones, some missing. Among about 41,000 clones listed, approximately 80% were seen once. Broader study findings: CMV- and Gag-responding cells had lower TCRbeta richness than CD3/CD28-responding cells. Degenerate expanded CDR3beta sequences were enriched among CMV- and Gag-responding cells.

The stimulus was an HIV-1 Gag 15-mer peptide pool, 1 ug/peptide/mL. CD40L/CD69 double-negative CD45RO-high memory CD4+ T cells were collected. Donors had CD4+ T cell counts above 400 cells/uL and were CMV-seropositive. Sequencing was performed on CD4+ T cells sorted from PBMCs after roughly 18-hour stimulation, taken from a patient who received antiretroviral therapy. The TCR sequence derives from an adult man with HIV who was CMV-seropositive. V usage is TRBV30 and J usage is TRBJ1-2, with D unresolved. The CDR3 nucleotides read TGTGCCTGGAGTGTAAAACGGCAGGCTTTATATGGCTACACCTTC. Its protein is CAWSVKRQALYGYTF.